Given below is one TCR beta chain in context. What it binds is unknown. The sample originates from a study of blood T cells in healthy people across ages. A second PCR of roughly 7 to 11 cycles used a sample-barcoded 5' primer and a J-beta primer mix. MiXCR was run by TCRdb on the 5' RACE reads, yielding one entry per CDR3 protein. The sample contains 800,000 to 1,300,000 distinct CDR3 sequences, less than 25% of which appear only once. PBMCs, at least 6.5 million per sample, were isolated. The CDR3 covers 19 residues. Overall study results and limits: Roughly linear declines in TCR beta diversity per million T cells occurred with age.

The data also belong to a second study, concerning T cells of mothers and their children.

The J gene is TRBJ1-1, the V gene TRBV21-1; TRBD1, as called in the table, went unchecked against the DNA. TRBV21-1 is annotated as a pseudogene. The sequence was obtained from a girl aged 2-10 years in good health. Input material: blood. The CDR3 loop reads CASSKEIPRPTGPNTEAFF. CDR3 DNA: TGTGCCAGCAGCAAAGAAATTCCCCGACCGACAGGGCCAAACACTGAAGCTTTCTTT.